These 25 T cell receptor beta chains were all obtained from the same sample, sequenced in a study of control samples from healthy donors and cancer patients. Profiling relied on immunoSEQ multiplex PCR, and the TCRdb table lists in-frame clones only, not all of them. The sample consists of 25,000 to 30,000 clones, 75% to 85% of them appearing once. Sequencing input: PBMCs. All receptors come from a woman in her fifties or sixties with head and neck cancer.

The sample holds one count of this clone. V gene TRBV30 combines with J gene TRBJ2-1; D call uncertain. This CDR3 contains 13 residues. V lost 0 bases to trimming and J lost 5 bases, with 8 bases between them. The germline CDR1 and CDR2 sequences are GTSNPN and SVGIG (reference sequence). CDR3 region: CAWSVIGDNEQFF. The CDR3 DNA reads TGTGCCTGGAGTGTTATAGGAGACAATGAGCAGTTCTTC.

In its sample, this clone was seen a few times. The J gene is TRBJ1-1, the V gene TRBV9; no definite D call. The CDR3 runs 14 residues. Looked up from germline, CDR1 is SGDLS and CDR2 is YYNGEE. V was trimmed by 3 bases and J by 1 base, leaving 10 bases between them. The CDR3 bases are TGTGCCAGCAGCGAAGGGTATGAGAACACTGAAGCTTTCTTT. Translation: CASSEGYENTEAFF. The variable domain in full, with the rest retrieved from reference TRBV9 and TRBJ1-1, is DSGVTQTPKHLITATGQRVTLRCSPRSGDLSVYWYQQSLDQGLQFLIQYYNGEERAKGNILERFSAQQFPDLHSELNLSSLELGDSALYFCASSEGYENTEAFFGQGTRLTVV.

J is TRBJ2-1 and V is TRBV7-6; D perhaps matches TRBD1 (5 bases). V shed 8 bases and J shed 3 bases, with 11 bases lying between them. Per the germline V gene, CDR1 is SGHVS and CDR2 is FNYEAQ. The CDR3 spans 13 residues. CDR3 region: CASSLDSYNEQFF. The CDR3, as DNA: TGTGCCAGCTCTCTTGACAGCTACAATGAGCAGTTCTTC.

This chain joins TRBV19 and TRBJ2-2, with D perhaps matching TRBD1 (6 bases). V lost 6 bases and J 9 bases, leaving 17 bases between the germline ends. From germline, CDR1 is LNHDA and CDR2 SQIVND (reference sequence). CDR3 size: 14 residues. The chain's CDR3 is CASRPTGLRRELFF. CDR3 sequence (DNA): TGTGCCAGTAGGCCAACAGGGTTAAGAAGGGAGCTGTTTTTT.

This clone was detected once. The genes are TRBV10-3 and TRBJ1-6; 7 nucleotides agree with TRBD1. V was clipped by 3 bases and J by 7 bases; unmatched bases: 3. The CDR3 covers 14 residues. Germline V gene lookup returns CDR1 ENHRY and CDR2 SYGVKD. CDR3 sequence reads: CAISEDRENSPLHF. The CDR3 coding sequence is TGTGCCATCAGTGAAGACAGGGAAAATTCACCCCTCCACTTT.

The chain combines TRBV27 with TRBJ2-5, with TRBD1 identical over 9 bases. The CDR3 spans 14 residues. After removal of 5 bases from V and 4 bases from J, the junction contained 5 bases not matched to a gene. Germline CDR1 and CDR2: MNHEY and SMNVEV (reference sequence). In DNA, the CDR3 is TGTGCCAGCAGTACAGGACAGGGGACAGAGACCCAGTACTTC. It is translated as CASSTGQGTETQYF.

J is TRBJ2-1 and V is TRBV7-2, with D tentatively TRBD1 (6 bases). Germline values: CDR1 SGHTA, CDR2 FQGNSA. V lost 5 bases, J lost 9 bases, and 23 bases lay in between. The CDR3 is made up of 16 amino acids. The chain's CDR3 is CASSLKDRSGSIEQFF. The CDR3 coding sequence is TGTGCCAGCAGCCTCAAAGACAGGTCAGGGTCTATTGAGCAGTTCTTC.

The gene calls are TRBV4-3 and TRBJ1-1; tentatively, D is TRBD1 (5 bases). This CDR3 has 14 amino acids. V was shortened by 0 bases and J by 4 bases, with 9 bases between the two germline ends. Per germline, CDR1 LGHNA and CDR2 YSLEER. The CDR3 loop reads CASSQDTGGTEAFF. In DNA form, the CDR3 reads TGCGCCAGCAGCCAAGATACGGGGGGCACTGAAGCTTTCTTT.

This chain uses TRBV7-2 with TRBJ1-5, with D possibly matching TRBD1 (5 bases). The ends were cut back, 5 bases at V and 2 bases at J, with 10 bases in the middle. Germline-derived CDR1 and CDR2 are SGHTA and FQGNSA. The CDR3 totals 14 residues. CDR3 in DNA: TGTGCCAGCAGCCCGGGGGGGGGCAATCAGCCCCAGCATTTT. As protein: CASSPGGGNQPQHF.

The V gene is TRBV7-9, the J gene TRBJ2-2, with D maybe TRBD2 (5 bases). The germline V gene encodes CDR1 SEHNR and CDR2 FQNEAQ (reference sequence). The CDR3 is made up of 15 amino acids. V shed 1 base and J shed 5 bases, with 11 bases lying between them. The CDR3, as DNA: TGTGCCAGCAGCTTAGACCAGCGGAGTACCGGGGAGCTGTTTTTT. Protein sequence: CASSLDQRSTGELFF.

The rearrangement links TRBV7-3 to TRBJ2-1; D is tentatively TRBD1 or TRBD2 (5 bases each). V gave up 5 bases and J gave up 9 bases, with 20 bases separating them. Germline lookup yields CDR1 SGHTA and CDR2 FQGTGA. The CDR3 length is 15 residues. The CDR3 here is CASSATGTDTGEQFF. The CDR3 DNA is TGTGCCAGCAGCGCCACCGGGACCGACACCGGTGAGCAGTTCTTC.

This CDR3 reads CASSFGQSNQPQHF. In DNA form, the CDR3 reads TGTGCCAGCAGTTTCGGACAAAGCAATCAGCCCCAGCATTTT. The chain joins TRBV6-2 or TRBV6-3 to TRBJ1-5; possibly TRBD1 for D (5 bases). The germline V gene has CDR1 MNHEY and CDR2 SVGEGT. CDR3 size: 14 residues. Trimming shortened V by 4 bases and J by 1 base, and 8 bases separated the two germline ends.

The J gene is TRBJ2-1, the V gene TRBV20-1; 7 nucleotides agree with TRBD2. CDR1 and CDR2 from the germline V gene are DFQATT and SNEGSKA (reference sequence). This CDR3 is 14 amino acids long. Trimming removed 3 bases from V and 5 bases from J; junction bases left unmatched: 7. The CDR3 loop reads CSASPAGYHNEQFF. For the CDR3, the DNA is TGCAGTGCTAGTCCAGCGGGATACCACAATGAGCAGTTCTTC.

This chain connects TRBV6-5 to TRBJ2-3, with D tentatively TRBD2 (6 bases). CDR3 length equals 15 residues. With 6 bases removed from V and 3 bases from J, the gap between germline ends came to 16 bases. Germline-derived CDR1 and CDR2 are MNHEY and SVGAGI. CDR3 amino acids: CASSYSGEVTDTQYF. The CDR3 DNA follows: TGTGCCAGCAGCTATAGCGGAGAGGTAACAGATACGCAGTATTTT.

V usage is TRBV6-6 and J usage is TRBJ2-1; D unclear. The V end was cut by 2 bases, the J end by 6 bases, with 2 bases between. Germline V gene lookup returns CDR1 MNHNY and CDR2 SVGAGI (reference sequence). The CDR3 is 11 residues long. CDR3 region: CASSYRNEQFF. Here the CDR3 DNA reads TGTGCCAGCAGTTACCGCAATGAGCAGTTCTTC.

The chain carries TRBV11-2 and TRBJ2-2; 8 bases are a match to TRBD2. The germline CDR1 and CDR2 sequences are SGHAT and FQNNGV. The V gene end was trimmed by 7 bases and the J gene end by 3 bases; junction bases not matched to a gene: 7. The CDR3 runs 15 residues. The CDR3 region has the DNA TGTGCCAGCAAACCGGGGGGGATAGACACCGGGGAGCTGTTTTTT. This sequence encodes CASKPGGIDTGELFF.

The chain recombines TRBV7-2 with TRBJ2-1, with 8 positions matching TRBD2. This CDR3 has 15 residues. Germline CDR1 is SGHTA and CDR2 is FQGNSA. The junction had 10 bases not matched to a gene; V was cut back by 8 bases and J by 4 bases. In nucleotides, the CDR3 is TGTGCCAGCCGTATCGGGACTAGGTTGTACAATGAGCAGTTCTTC. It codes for CASRIGTRLYNEQFF.

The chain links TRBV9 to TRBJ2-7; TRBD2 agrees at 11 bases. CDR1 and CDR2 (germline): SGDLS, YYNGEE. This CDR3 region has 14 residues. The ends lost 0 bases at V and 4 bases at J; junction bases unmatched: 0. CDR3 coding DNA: TGTGCCAGCAGCGTAGCTAGCGGGAGGTACGAGCAGTACTTC. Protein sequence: CASSVASGRYEQYF.

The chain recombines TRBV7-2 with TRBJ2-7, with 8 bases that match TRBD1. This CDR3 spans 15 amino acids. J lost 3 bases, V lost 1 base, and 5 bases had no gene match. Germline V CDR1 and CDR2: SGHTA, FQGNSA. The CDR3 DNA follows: TGTGCCAGCAGCTTAGACAGGGGGTTAAACTACGAGCAGTACTTC. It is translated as CASSLDRGLNYEQYF.

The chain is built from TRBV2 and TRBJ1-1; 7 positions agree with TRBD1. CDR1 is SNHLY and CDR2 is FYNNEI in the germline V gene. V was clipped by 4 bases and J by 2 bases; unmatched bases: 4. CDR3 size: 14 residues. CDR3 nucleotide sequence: TGTGCCAGCAGTGTGACAGGGTACAACACTGAAGCTTTCTTT. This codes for CASSVTGYNTEAFF.

The CDR3 loop is CASSQDRGLNEAFF. DNA of the CDR3: TGCGCCAGCAGCCAAGATAGGGGGCTTAATGAAGCTTTCTTT. The chain links TRBV4-3 to TRBJ1-1; 7 bases are a match to TRBD1. CDR1 LGHNA and CDR2 YSLEER come from the germline V gene. V shed 0 bases and J 7 bases; nucleotides not matched to a gene: 5. The CDR3 has 14 residues.

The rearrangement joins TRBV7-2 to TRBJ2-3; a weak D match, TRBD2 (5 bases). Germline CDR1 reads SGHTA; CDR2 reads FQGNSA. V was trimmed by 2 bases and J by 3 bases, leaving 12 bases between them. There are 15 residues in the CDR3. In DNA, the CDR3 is TGTGCCAGCAGCTTAAACCCTGGGAGAACAGATACGCAGTATTTT. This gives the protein CASSLNPGRTDTQYF.

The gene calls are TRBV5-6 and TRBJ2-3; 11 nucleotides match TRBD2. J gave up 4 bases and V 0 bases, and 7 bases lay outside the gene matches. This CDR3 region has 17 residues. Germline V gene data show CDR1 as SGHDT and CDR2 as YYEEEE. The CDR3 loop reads CASSLATVSGRADTQYF. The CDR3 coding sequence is TGTGCCAGCAGCTTGGCAACGGTTAGCGGGAGGGCAGATACGCAGTATTTT.

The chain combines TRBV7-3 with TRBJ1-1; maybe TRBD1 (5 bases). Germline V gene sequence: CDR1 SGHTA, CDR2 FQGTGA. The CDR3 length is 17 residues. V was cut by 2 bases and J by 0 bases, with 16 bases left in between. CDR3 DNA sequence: TGTGCCAGCAGCTTACTGCCCGGACGGACAATGAACACTGAAGCTTTCTTT. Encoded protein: CASSLLPGRTMNTEAFF.

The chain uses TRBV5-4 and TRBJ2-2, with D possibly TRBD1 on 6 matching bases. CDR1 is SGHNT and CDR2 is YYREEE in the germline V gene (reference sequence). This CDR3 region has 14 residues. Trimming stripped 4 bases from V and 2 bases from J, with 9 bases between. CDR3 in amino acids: CASSRDINTGELFF. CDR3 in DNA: TGTGCCAGCAGCCGGGACATTAACACCGGGGAGCTGTTTTTT.